This T cell receptor (beta chain) was recorded in a study of T cells in Graves' hyperthyroidism and ophthalmopathy. This clonotype was counted many times. V dropped 5 bases and J dropped 0 bases, with 11 bases sitting between them. Germline loops: CDR1 SEHNR, CDR2 FQNEAQ (reference sequence). This CDR3 is 14 amino acids long. Amplified TCR beta CDR3 regions came from RNA transcripts. The TCR CDR3 was amplified in a first-round RT-PCR using the HTBI primer set. TCRdb recomputed calls from the multiplex PCR reads with MiXCR, one row per CDR3 protein. This sample yields about 640,000 distinct CDR3 sequences, of which less than 25% are seen a single time; 34% belongs to the top ten.

Sequencing used blood. The chain uses TRBV7-9 and TRBJ2-7; no reliable D call. This receptor was taken from a man aged 25 to 40 with Graves' ophthalmopathy. The CDR3 DNA follows: TGTGCCAGCAGCCTATCATCGCACTCCTACGAGCAGTACTTC. This translates into CASSLSSHSYEQYF.